This T cell receptor (beta chain) is drawn from a study of blood T cell repertoires in COVID-19. Overall study context: In each case, the material was cDNA or gDNA derived from T cells, B-cell-depleted T cells, or PBMCs.

In the original processing: How many nucleated cells were present was estimated from reference gene primer amplification. Sequenced by immunoSEQ multiplex PCR; TCRdb stores in-frame clones only, minus some. Clone size and the V and J calls come from that table; the DNA yielded D and trimming. The sample has some 210,000 clones, approximately 90% seen once. In germline, CDR1 is GTSNPN, CDR2 SVGIG (reference sequence). The CDR3 loop spans 15 amino acids. V lost 3 bases, J lost 8 bases, and 22 bases lay in between. This receptor was obtained from a man aged 30-40 years with acute or convalescent COVID-19. The sequencing input was peripheral blood. The chain employs TRBV30 and TRBJ1-2; tentative D call: TRBD1 (6 bases). CDR3 DNA sequence: TGTGCCTGGAGACGCTCGGGCCGGGGGGCAAGGGGCTACACCTTC. This gives the protein CAWRRSGRGARGYTF.